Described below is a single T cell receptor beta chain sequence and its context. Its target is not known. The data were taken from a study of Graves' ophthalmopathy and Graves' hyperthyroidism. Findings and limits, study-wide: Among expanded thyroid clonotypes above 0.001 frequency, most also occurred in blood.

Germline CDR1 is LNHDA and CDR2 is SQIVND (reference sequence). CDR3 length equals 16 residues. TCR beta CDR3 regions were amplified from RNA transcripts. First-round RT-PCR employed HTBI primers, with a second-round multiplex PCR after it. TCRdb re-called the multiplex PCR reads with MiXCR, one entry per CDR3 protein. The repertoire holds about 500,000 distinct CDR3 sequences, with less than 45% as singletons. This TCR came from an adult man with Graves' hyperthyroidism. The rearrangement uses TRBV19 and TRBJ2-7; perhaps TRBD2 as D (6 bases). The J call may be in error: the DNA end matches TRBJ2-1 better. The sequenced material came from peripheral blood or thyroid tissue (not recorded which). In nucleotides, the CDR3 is TGTGCCAGTAGTCCTTTTGTCGCGGGGTACGGGGGTGAGCAGTTCTTC. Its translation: CASSPFVAGYGGEQFF.